What follows are 18 T cell receptor beta chains derived from one specimen sequenced in a study of T cell changes during pregnancy in multiple sclerosis. Libraries were prepared by immunoSEQ multiplex PCR; TCRdb keeps only in-frame clonotypes and omits some of them. This sample yields around 69,000 clones, of which approximately 92% are seen a single time; 2% belongs to the top ten. This specimen was peripheral blood, taken in the third trimester of pregnancy. Every receptor here comes from a female donor in good health, enrolled as a control in a pregnancy study.

The chain has TRBV9 and TRBJ2-1; 9 nucleotides line up with TRBD2. Trimming removed 0 bases from V and 8 bases from J; junction bases left unmatched: 6. The germline gives CDR1 SGDLS, CDR2 YYNGEE. CDR3 length: 15 amino acids. CDR3 amino acids: CASSVGAGGRDEQFF. The CDR3 coding sequence is TGTGCCAGCAGCGTAGGGGCGGGGGGGCGCGATGAGCAGTTCTTC.

This clone was seen once. The chain employs TRBV10-3 and TRBJ2-1, with D possibly TRBD2 on 5 matching bases. Trimming pared 2 bases from V and 3 bases from J, leaving 11 bases between. The CDR3 loop spans 15 amino acids. Per the germline V gene, CDR1 is ENHRY and CDR2 is SYGVKD. In DNA, the CDR3 is TGTGCCATCAGTGAGAGGGCGGGCGACTACAATGAGCAGTTCTTC. Its protein is CAISERAGDYNEQFF.

This rearrangement joins TRBV5-1 to TRBJ2-7; tentative D call: TRBD1 (6 bases). V was trimmed by 2 bases and J by 2 bases, leaving 14 bases between them. The CDR3 extends over 15 amino acids. From germline, CDR1 is SGHRS and CDR2 YFSETQ. The CDR3 region is CASSFVGTTTYEQYF. In DNA, the CDR3 is TGCGCCAGCAGCTTTGTAGGGACAACAACCTACGAGCAGTACTTC.

The rearrangement joins TRBV10-3 to TRBJ2-3, with D possibly TRBD2 on 6 matching bases. Germline CDR1 is ENHRY and CDR2 is SYGVKD. CDR3 length equals 12 residues. The V end was cut by 4 bases, the J end by 6 bases, with 8 bases between. DNA of the CDR3: TGTGCCATCAGTGGCCGGGAGGATACGCAGTATTTT. Its translation: CAISGREDTQYF.

This chain links TRBV10-3 with TRBJ1-5; D gene uncertain. The germline CDR1 and CDR2 sequences are ENHRY and SYGVKD. This CDR3 is 14 amino acids long. V gave up 4 bases and J gave up 4 bases, with 11 bases separating them. The CDR3, as DNA: TGTGCCATCAGTGCCCGGGAGGCAAATCAGCCCCAGCATTTT. As protein: CAISAREANQPQHF.

The CDR3 bases are TGTGCCAGCTCTCGCGAGACTAGAGGGGCCGAGCAGTACTTC. This encodes CASSRETRGAEQYF. The chain recombines TRBV18 with TRBJ2-7; TRBD2 might be the D (6 bases). This CDR3 has 14 residues. Trimming stripped 6 bases from V and 6 bases from J, with 18 bases between. Per the germline V gene, CDR1 is KGHSH and CDR2 is LQKENI.

The chain couples TRBV7-9 to TRBJ2-7; 8 positions match TRBD1. The CDR3 is 15 amino acids. V lost 6 bases, J lost 7 bases, and 14 bases stayed unmatched. CDR1 is SEHNR, CDR2 FQNEAQ, per germline (reference sequence). The CDR3 loop is CASSRDRHVWEEQYF. Here the CDR3 DNA reads TGTGCCAGCAGTCGGGACAGGCACGTCTGGGAGGAGCAGTACTTC.

This chain joins TRBV6-4 and TRBJ1-2, with D possibly TRBD1 on 5 matching bases. This CDR3 has 15 residues. Germline V gene lookup returns CDR1 MRHNA and CDR2 SNTAGT. With 0 bases removed from V and 10 bases from J, the gap between germline ends came to 18 bases. CDR3 region: CASSDSTRAPWAYTF. CDR3 coding DNA: TGTGCCAGCAGTGACTCGACCAGGGCTCCCTGGGCCTACACCTTC.

The chain carries TRBV7-3 and TRBJ2-1; TRBD2 agrees at 10 bases. The CDR3 loop spans 19 amino acids. CDR1 is SGHTA and CDR2 is FQGTGA in the germline V gene. J lost 4 bases, V lost 5 bases, and 17 bases had no gene match. The DNA for the CDR3 is TGTGCCAGCAGCCAATGGGGAATTTGGACTAGCGGAAATTACAATGAGCAGTTCTTC. Protein sequence: CASSQWGIWTSGNYNEQFF.

The chain has TRBV30 and TRBJ1-2; 8 bases match TRBD1. CDR1 and CDR2 from the germline V gene are GTSNPN and SVGIG (reference sequence). The CDR3 runs 13 residues. The trim removed 4 bases at V and 4 bases at J, leaving 5 bases unmatched. The CDR3 sequence: CAWKGTGRYGYTF. The CDR3 DNA is TGTGCCTGGAAGGGGACAGGACGCTATGGCTACACCTTC.

V is TRBV12-5 and J is TRBJ2-5; TRBD2 matches 7 bases. The CDR3 spans 14 residues. CDR1 is LGHNT and CDR2 is FRNRAP in the germline V gene. J lost 5 bases, V lost 1 base, and 4 bases had no gene match. CDR3 loop: CASGLGGGWETQYF. The CDR3 DNA is TGTGCTAGTGGTTTGGGGGGGGGATGGGAGACCCAGTACTTC.

The V call is TRBV7-8, the J call TRBJ2-1, with 13 bases fitting TRBD2. Germline V gene sequence: CDR1 SGHVS, CDR2 FQNEAQ. The CDR3 consists of 20 residues. J gave up 0 bases and V 5 bases, and 13 bases lay outside the gene matches. CDR3: CASSRQGWTSGGYSYNEQFF. The CDR3 nucleotides read TGTGCCAGCAGCCGACAGGGCTGGACTAGCGGGGGATACTCCTACAATGAGCAGTTCTTC.

The V gene is TRBV27, the J gene TRBJ2-7, with TRBD2 as a possible D gene (6 bases). Germline CDR1 and CDR2: MNHEY and SMNVEV (reference sequence). The ends were cut back, 2 bases at V and 3 bases at J, with 11 bases in the middle. This CDR3 is built from 14 residues. The CDR3 reads CASSLGLGGYEQYF. In nucleotides, the CDR3 is TGTGCCAGCAGTTTAGGTTTGGGGGGCTACGAGCAGTACTTC.

The V gene is TRBV2, the J gene TRBJ2-3; 7 bases line up with TRBD2. This CDR3 contains 16 residues. Unmatched junction bases numbered 9, after V lost 4 bases and J lost 2 bases. CDR1 and CDR2 from the germline V gene are SNHLY and FYNNEI. The CDR3 bases are TGTGCCAGCAGTGCTGGGCTAGCGGATCTCACAGATACGCAGTATTTT. This sequence encodes CASSAGLADLTDTQYF.

This clone was seen a single time. V and J are TRBV10-3 and TRBJ1-3; 11 bases agree with TRBD1. The CDR3 is 14 amino acids. V dropped 11 bases and J dropped 2; count of bases not matched to a gene: 5. Germline V lookup: CDR1 ENHRY, CDR2 SYGVKD. This CDR3 reads CASSGQGAGNTIYF. The CDR3 DNA reads TGTGCCTCCTCGGGACAGGGGGCTGGAAACACCATATATTTT.

This clone has a single count. This chain joins TRBV10-3 and TRBJ1-1; D is unresolved. This CDR3 comprises 12 residues. The V gene's germline CDR1 is ENHRY and CDR2 SYGVKD. V was trimmed by 0 bases and J by 7 bases, leaving 6 bases between them. As DNA, the CDR3 is TGTGCCATCAGTGAGTCTCCAATTGAAGCTTTCTTT. Residues: CAISESPIEAFF.

The genes are TRBV28 and TRBJ2-1, with 8 bases identical to TRBD1. This CDR3 region has 15 residues. V lost 6 bases, J lost 2 bases, and 6 bases stayed unmatched. CDR1 is MDHEN, CDR2 SYDVKM, per germline. The CDR3 here is CASRGQASTYNEQFF. The CDR3 DNA is TGTGCCAGCAGGGGACAGGCCTCGACCTACAATGAGCAGTTCTTC. Looking up the rest from reference TRBV28 and TRBJ2-1 gives the full variable domain: DVKVTQSSRYLVKRTGEKVFLECVQDMDHENMFWYRQDPGLGLRLIYFSYDVKMKEKGDIPEGYSVSREKKERFSLILESASTNQTSMYLCASRGQASTYNEQFFGPGTRLTVL.

The chain combines TRBV9 with TRBJ2-5; perhaps TRBD2 as D (5 bases). Trimming took 0 bases from V and 5 from J, leaving 8 bases between them. Germline assignment: CDR1 SGDLS and CDR2 YYNGEE. The CDR3 runs to 13 residues. The CDR3 sequence is CASSVAPGETQYF. The CDR3 region has the DNA TGTGCCAGCAGCGTAGCTCCGGGGGAGACCCAGTACTTC.